Each of the 29 T cell receptor beta chains below was sequenced from the same sample in a study of cytomegalovirus exposure and HLA in healthy donors. The assay was immunoSEQ multiplex PCR, and TCRdb's table has in-frame clones only and misses some. Of approximately 150,000 clones listed, 80% to 90% are singletons. Sequencing was performed on PBMCs. These receptors originate from a man aged 18 to 29 in good health and CMV-seropositive.

This chain links TRBV5-5 with TRBJ1-2; 7 bases fit TRBD1. The germline CDR1 and CDR2 sequences are SGHKS and YYEKEE (reference sequence). Unmatched junction bases numbered 5, after V lost 4 bases and J lost 2 bases. The CDR3 has 14 amino acids. CDR3 DNA: TGTGCCAGCAGCCATGGGACAGAAAACTATGGCTACACCTTC. Protein product: CASSHGTENYGYTF.

The chain joins TRBV28 to TRBJ1-4, with 7 bases that match TRBD1. The V segment lost 4 bases and the J segment 2 bases; nucleotides outside the gene matches: 1. The length of the CDR3 is 14 residues. Germline CDR1 is MDHEN and CDR2 is SYDVKM. The CDR3 DNA reads TGTGCCAGCAGTTCGGGACAGACTAATGAAAAACTGTTTTTT. Translated: CASSSGQTNEKLFF.

In the case of this clone: Other DNA sequences in the same sample also yield this CDR3. The chain links TRBV6-4 to TRBJ1-1; D unresolved. Germline CDR1 is MRHNA and CDR2 is SNTAGT. V was pared by 0 bases and J by 4 bases, with 6 bases between. CDR3 length: 13 residues. The DNA for the CDR3 is TGTGCCAGCAGTGACTCATTGAGCACTGAAGCTTTCTTT. It codes for CASSDSLSTEAFF.

The chain has TRBV29-1 and TRBJ1-1; no clear D gene. CDR1 and CDR2 from the germline V gene are SQVTM and ANQGSEA. The ends were cut back, 4 bases at V and 0 bases at J, with 18 bases in the middle. The CDR3 runs 16 residues. The chain's CDR3 is CSVGGFGRVLNTEAFF. DNA of the CDR3: TGCAGCGTTGGTGGTTTCGGGAGGGTATTGAACACTGAAGCTTTCTTT.

A single count supports this clone. The chain employs TRBV7-9 and TRBJ1-1; 8 bases fit TRBD1. J lost 7 bases, V lost 3 bases, and 7 bases had no gene match. Germline V gene sequence: CDR1 SEHNR, CDR2 FQNEAQ (reference sequence). This CDR3 spans 14 amino acids. The CDR3 DNA sequence: TGTGCCAGCAGCTTTGGGGGGACAGGAGGTGAAGCTTTCTTT. As protein: CASSFGGTGGEAFF.

The chain uses TRBV28 and TRBJ2-7, with a tentative D call TRBD1 (5 bases). The CDR3 runs 14 residues. Germline loops: CDR1 MDHEN, CDR2 SYDVKM. V was cut by 3 bases and J by 7 bases, with 16 bases left in between. The CDR3 protein is CASSLPLGRREQYF. CDR3 bases: TGTGCCAGCAGTTTGCCCTTGGGGCGCAGGGAGCAGTACTTC.

The chain recombines TRBV5-5 with TRBJ2-1; 10 bases agree with TRBD2. Germline CDR1 is SGHKS and CDR2 is YYEKEE (reference sequence). This CDR3 is 16 amino acids long. The V and J ends lost 1 base and 4 bases, in that order; junction bases with no gene match: 5. The CDR3 region is CASSLPTSGSYNEQFF. For the CDR3, the DNA is TGTGCCAGCAGCTTGCCGACTAGCGGGTCGTACAATGAGCAGTTCTTC.

The chain links TRBV28 to TRBJ1-5; possible D gene TRBD1, 6 bases. Germline V CDR1 and CDR2: MDHEN, SYDVKM. Trimming pared 0 bases from V and 4 bases from J, leaving 7 bases between. This CDR3 is 14 amino acids long. The CDR3 here is CASSLWDSNQPQHF. The CDR3 bases are TGTGCCAGCAGTTTATGGGACAGTAATCAGCCCCAGCATTTT.

The chain uses TRBV28 and TRBJ2-7; D remains unclear. There are 13 residues in the CDR3. The V gene's germline CDR1 is MDHEN and CDR2 SYDVKM. V lost 4 bases and J 6 bases, leaving 13 bases between the germline ends. This CDR3 reads CASSYRNMGEQYF. For the CDR3, the DNA is TGTGCCAGCAGTTACAGAAACATGGGCGAGCAGTACTTC.

This clone was counted a few times. The genes are TRBV19 and TRBJ1-5, with 8 positions matching TRBD1. V lost 7 bases to trimming and J lost 7 bases; unmatched junction nucleotides: 9. This CDR3 region has 14 residues. Germline lookup yields CDR1 LNHDA and CDR2 SQIVND (reference sequence). CDR3: CASTLDRVGQPQHF. Here the CDR3 DNA reads TGTGCCAGTACTTTGGACAGGGTAGGGCAGCCCCAGCATTTT.

V usage is TRBV14 and J usage is TRBJ2-3, with TRBD2 as a possible D gene (6 bases). The CDR3 sequence is 15 residues long. Trimming stripped 5 bases from V and 5 bases from J, with 17 bases between. The germline CDR1 and CDR2 sequences are SGHDN and FVKESK. The CDR3 sequence is CASSDSPGEGDTQYF. CDR3 in DNA: TGTGCCAGCAGCGATTCTCCGGGAGAGGGAGATACGCAGTATTTT. The entire variable domain, with the rest obtained from reference TRBV14 and TRBJ2-3, is as follows: EAGVTQFPSHSVIEKGQTVTLRCDPISGHDNLYWYRRVMGKEIKFLLHFVKESKQDESGMPNNRFLAERTGGTYSTLKVQPAELEDSGVYFCASSDSPGEGDTQYFGPGTRLTVL.

This chain connects TRBV4-1 to TRBJ2-7, with D tentatively TRBD2 (5 bases). The CDR3 is 13 amino acids. CDR1 MGHRA and CDR2 YSYEKL come from the germline V gene. The germline V and J ends were trimmed by 5 bases and 2 bases, with 10 bases remaining between them. This CDR3 is CASSDRDAYEQYF. CDR3 nucleotides: TGCGCCAGCAGCGACCGGGATGCCTACGAGCAGTACTTC.

In its sample, this clone was seen once. The chain joins TRBV4-2 to TRBJ1-1, with 9 bases identical to TRBD1. The CDR3 covers 16 residues. V was pared by 0 bases and J by 11 bases, with 13 bases of the junction left unmatched. The germline CDR1 and CDR2 sequences are LGHNA and YNFKEQ. CDR3 coding DNA: TGTGCCAGCAGCCAAGATTCGGGACAGGGTGATAGTACGGCTTTCTTT. Translation: CASSQDSGQGDSTAFF.

The CDR3, as DNA: TGTGCCAGCAGCGCGGGACAGAACAATCAGCCCCAGCATTTT. Translating it yields CASSAGQNNQPQHF. J is TRBJ1-5 and V is TRBV9, with TRBD1 matching 7 bases. Unmatched junction bases numbered 3, after V lost 3 bases and J lost 3 bases. The CDR3 totals 14 residues. Germline values: CDR1 SGDLS, CDR2 YYNGEE.

The chain recombines TRBV19 with TRBJ2-7; 7 nucleotides match TRBD1. This CDR3 is built from 14 residues. Germline loops: CDR1 LNHDA, CDR2 SQIVND (reference sequence). Trimming at V came to 4 bases and at J to 6 bases, leaving 9 bases not matched to a gene. The CDR3 sequence is CASSRQGTDSEQYF. CDR3 sequence (DNA): TGTGCCAGTAGTAGACAGGGAACGGATAGCGAGCAGTACTTC.

The chain carries TRBV30 and TRBJ2-7; possible D gene TRBD1, 5 bases. The CDR3 spans 15 residues. V lost 3 bases, J lost 4 bases, and 19 bases lay in between. Germline V CDR1 and CDR2: GTSNPN, SVGIG (reference sequence). DNA for the CDR3: TGTGCCTGGAGCGCTAATGCAGGGCAGTTATACGAGCAGTACTTC. It specifies CAWSANAGQLYEQYF.

A few counts support this clone. The chain links TRBV5-4 to TRBJ1-1; TRBD1 matches at 8 bases. The CDR3 length is 13 residues. Germline trimming cut 9 bases from V and 5 bases from J; bases unmatched to any gene: 9. Germline CDR1 and CDR2: SGHNT and YYREEE (reference sequence). CDR3 nucleotides: TGTGCCACTTGGACAGGGACGAGGACTGAAGCTTTCTTT. Residues: CATWTGTRTEAFF.

The CDR3 spells CASSSPWAPGAFF. CDR3 DNA: TGTGCCAGCAGCTCTCCCTGGGCCCCGGGGGCTTTCTTT. This chain joins TRBV11-3 and TRBJ1-1; D is unclear. There are 13 residues in the CDR3. Trimming removed 4 bases from V and 11 bases from J, with 17 bases in between. The germline gives CDR1 SGHNT, CDR2 YENEEA.

The rearrangement joins TRBV2 to TRBJ2-1, with TRBD2 matching 8 bases. V shed 7 bases, J shed 8 bases, and the junction held 16 bases outside the gene matches. Germline-derived CDR1 and CDR2 are SNHLY and FYNNEI. This CDR3 has 16 residues. The CDR3 DNA reads TGTGCCAGCAAGATCGTAAGGAGCGGGAGTCCCCATGAGCAGTTCTTC. Amino acids: CASKIVRSGSPHEQFF. Together with reference TRBV2 and TRBJ2-1, the CDR3 gives the full variable domain: EPEVTQTPSHQVTQMGQEVILRCVPISNHLYFYWYRQILGQKVEFLVSFYNNEISEKSEIFDDQFSVERPDGSNFTLKIRSTKLEDSAMYFCASKIVRSGSPHEQFFGPGTRLTVL.

The CDR3 DNA is TGTGCCAGCTCCACCGGCGGGACAGGGAGTATCGAGCAGTACTTC. Amino acid sequence: CASSTGGTGSIEQYF. The chain combines TRBV6-5 with TRBJ2-7; TRBD1 aligns across 9 bases. Germline values: CDR1 MNHEY, CDR2 SVGAGI. The CDR3 runs 15 residues. Losses at the gene ends were 8 bases for V and 6 bases for J; bases not matched to a gene: 14.

The rearrangement uses TRBV19 and TRBJ2-7; TRBD2 aligns across 7 bases. The CDR3 runs to 15 residues. Unmatched junction bases numbered 2, after V lost 0 bases and J lost 0 bases. Per germline, CDR1 LNHDA and CDR2 SQIVND (reference sequence). Here the CDR3 DNA reads TGTGCCAGTAGTATAGAGGGCGGGAGCTCCTACGAGCAGTACTTC. Residues: CASSIEGGSSYEQYF.

The chain carries TRBV9 and TRBJ2-2; possible D gene TRBD2, 9 bases. Trimming shortened V by 3 bases and J by 8 bases, and 23 bases separated the two germline ends. The CDR3 loop spans 17 amino acids. Germline CDR1 and CDR2: SGDLS and YYNGEE. The CDR3 spells CASSAGGLAGQAGELFF. The CDR3 coding sequence is TGTGCCAGCAGCGCCGGGGGGCTAGCGGGACAGGCTGGGGAGCTGTTTTTT.

The J gene is TRBJ1-2, the V gene TRBV15; 7 bases are shared with TRBD1. The CDR3 length is 15 residues. Germline trimming cut 1 base from V and 2 bases from J; bases unmatched to any gene: 4. Germline CDR1 reads LNHNV; CDR2 reads YYDKDF (reference sequence). CDR3 protein: CATSRGGQANYGYTF. The CDR3 DNA is TGTGCCACCAGCAGAGGAGGACAGGCCAACTATGGCTACACCTTC. Full variable domain (remainder filled in from reference TRBV15 and TRBJ1-2): DAMVIQNPRYQVTQFGKPVTLSCSQTLNHNVMYWYQQKSSQAPKLLFHYYDKDFNNEADTPDNFQSRRPNTSFCFLDIRSPGLGDTAMYLCATSRGGQANYGYTFGSGTRLTVV.

The chain joins TRBV5-1 to TRBJ2-3; D not resolved. This CDR3 is 14 amino acids long. V lost 4 bases to trimming and J lost 0 bases, with 9 bases between them. Per germline, CDR1 SGHRS and CDR2 YFSETQ. The CDR3 reads CASSVYLSTDTQYF. CDR3 coding DNA: TGCGCCAGCAGCGTCTACCTAAGCACAGATACGCAGTATTTT. Variable domain in full (rest from reference TRBV5-1 and TRBJ2-3): KAGVTQTPRYLIKTRGQQVTLSCSPISGHRSVSWYQQTPGQGLQFLFEYFSETQRNKGNFPGRFSGRQFSNSRSEMNVSTLELGDSALYLCASSVYLSTDTQYFGPGTRLTVL.

This clone was picked up one time. J is TRBJ2-3 and V is TRBV4-2; D perhaps matches TRBD2 (6 bases). Trimming removed 1 base from V and 4 bases from J, with 18 bases in between. This CDR3 is 17 amino acids long. Germline CDR1 LGHNA, CDR2 YNFKEQ. CDR3 DNA: TGTGCCAGCAGCCAAGTTATTAGCGGTCGAGGGGCAGATACGCAGTATTTT. This sequence encodes CASSQVISGRGADTQYF.

The chain joins TRBV14 to TRBJ2-1; 8 nucleotides match TRBD2. The length of the CDR3 is 13 residues. The germline CDR1 and CDR2 sequences are SGHDN and FVKESK. Trimming at V came to 4 bases and at J to 9 bases, leaving 5 bases not matched to a gene. CDR3 in DNA: TGTGCCAGCAGCCTGTATCTAGCGGGTGAGCAGTTCTTC. Encoded protein: CASSLYLAGEQFF.

This clone was detected only once. The chain joins TRBV4-1 to TRBJ2-7; perhaps TRBD2 as D (6 bases). Germline-derived CDR1 and CDR2 are MGHRA and YSYEKL. This CDR3 has 17 amino acids. The germline V and J ends were trimmed by 3 bases and 4 bases, with 22 bases remaining between them. This CDR3 is CASSQGGTGTLSYEQYF. The CDR3 bases are TGCGCCAGCAGCCAGGGGGGAACGGGGACCCTTTCTTACGAGCAGTACTTC.

This chain links TRBV9 with TRBJ1-4; D gene unclear. The CDR3 is 15 residues long. V shed 4 bases and J shed 0 bases, with 10 bases lying between them. The V gene's germline CDR1 is SGDLS and CDR2 YYNGEE. The DNA of the CDR3 is TGTGCCAGCAGCCTTCGGGGAGCAACTAATGAAAAACTGTTTTTT. Its protein is CASSLRGATNEKLFF.

V usage is TRBV29-1 and J usage is TRBJ2-7; 7 bases map to TRBD2. The length of the CDR3 is 13 residues. From germline, CDR1 is SQVTM and CDR2 ANQGSEA. V lost 3 bases, J lost 4 bases, and 6 bases stayed unmatched. CDR3 sequence (DNA): TGCAGCGTTGAGGGAGGGAAGGGGTACGAGCAGTACTTC. It translates to CSVEGGKGYEQYF.